A single sample gave rise to the 5 T cell receptor beta chains below, sequenced in a study of technical replicates of blood from a handful of donors. This table comes from immunoSEQ multiplex PCR, and its TCRdb copy is limited to in-frame clones, with some not included. The profile shows tens of thousands of clones, approximately 94% of them singletons. The sequenced sample was T cells isolated from PBMCs. The receptors derive from a human donor in good health.

The chain joins TRBV10-3 to TRBJ1-2; tentative D call: TRBD1 (5 bases). Germline V gene data show CDR1 as ENHRY and CDR2 as SYGVKD. V shed 2 bases and J shed 5 bases, with 6 bases lying between them. CDR3 length: 12 amino acids. The CDR3 DNA sequence: TGTGCCATCAGTGAGGGACAATATGGCTACACCTTC. Amino acids: CAISEGQYGYTF.

The V and J genes are TRBV7-6 and TRBJ1-3; D perhaps matches TRBD1 (5 bases). CDR1 and CDR2 (germline): SGHVS, FNYEAQ. Between the trimmed V and J ends, which lost 2 bases and 4 bases, there was a span of 12 bases. The CDR3 consists of 15 residues. CDR3 amino acids: CASSLYWDFGNTIYF. CDR3 DNA sequence: TGTGCCAGCAGCTTATACTGGGACTTCGGAAACACCATATATTTT.

The count of this clone is one. The rearrangement links TRBV5-6 to TRBJ1-4; 7 nucleotides align to TRBD1. The trim removed 0 bases at V and 5 bases at J, leaving 4 bases unmatched. This CDR3 is built from 15 residues. Germline V gene sequence: CDR1 SGHDT, CDR2 YYEEEE. CDR3: CASSLEGAGNEKLFF. CDR3 coding DNA: TGTGCCAGCAGCTTGGAGGGGGCGGGAAATGAAAAACTGTTTTTT.

This clone was recorded once. The rearrangement links TRBV7-2 to TRBJ1-5, with D tentatively TRBD1 (5 bases). The CDR3 totals 13 residues. Germline lookup yields CDR1 SGHTA and CDR2 FQGNSA. Trimming pared 1 base from V and 5 bases from J, leaving 6 bases between. CDR3: CASSLGGYQPQHF. CDR3 bases: TGTGCCAGCAGCTTAGGGGGCTATCAGCCCCAGCATTTT.

In this sample, this clone turned up once. V and J are TRBV18 and TRBJ2-3, with TRBD2 identical over 10 bases. The germline V gene encodes CDR1 KGHSH and CDR2 LQKENI. This CDR3 is 15 amino acids long. Trimming removed 3 bases from V and 5 bases from J; junction bases left unmatched: 5. DNA for the CDR3: TGTGCCAGCTCACCGCTCCTAGCGGGAGTAGATACGCAGTATTTT. It is translated as CASSPLLAGVDTQYF.